This TCR beta chain was captured in a study of PD-L1 blockade in urothelial cancer. Study-level background: Patients initiated atezolizumab around 2014 at 1,200 mg intravenously every 3 weeks. The researchers analyzed blood 3 weeks (second dose) and 6 weeks after treatment start.

The time point here: pretreatment peripheral blood. Repertoires were generated with immunoSEQ multiplex PCR, while TCRdb's copy carries only in-frame clones and drops some. This table has 68,000 or so clones, 81% appearing once. The sequence derives from a man between 70 and 80 years old with urothelial cancer. The input for sequencing was PBMCs, taken around atezolizumab (anti-PD-L1) treatment.

The CDR3 DNA reads TGCAGCGTTGAGAGAGGAAACACCATATATTTT. Translated: CSVERGNTIYF. The chain joins TRBV29-1 to TRBJ1-3; D remains unclear. V was cut by 3 bases and J by 4 bases, with 4 bases left in between. CDR1 SQVTM and CDR2 ANQGSEA come from the germline V gene. This CDR3 contains 11 residues.